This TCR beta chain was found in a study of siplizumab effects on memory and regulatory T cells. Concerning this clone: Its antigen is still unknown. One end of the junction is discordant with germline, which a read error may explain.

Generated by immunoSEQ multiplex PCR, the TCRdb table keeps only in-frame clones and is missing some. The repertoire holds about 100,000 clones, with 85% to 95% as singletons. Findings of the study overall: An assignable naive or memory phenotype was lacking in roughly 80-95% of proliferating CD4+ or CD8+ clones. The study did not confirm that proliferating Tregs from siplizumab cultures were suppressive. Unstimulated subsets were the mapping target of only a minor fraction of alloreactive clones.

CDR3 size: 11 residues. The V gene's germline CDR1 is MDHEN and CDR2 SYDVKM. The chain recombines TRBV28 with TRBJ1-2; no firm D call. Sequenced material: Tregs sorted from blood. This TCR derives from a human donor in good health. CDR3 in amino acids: CASRGTVRPFF. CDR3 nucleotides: TGTGCCAGCAGGGGAACAGTTCGCCCGTTCTTC.